This TCR beta chain was recorded in a study of T cell responses to AZD1222 COVID-19 vaccine (dated by TCRdb to about 2021). In the study overall: A total of under 250 trial participants underwent TCR sequencing, of whom about 210 had received two doses of AZD1222 and some 26 had received two doses of the MenACWY control vaccine. Enrollment into the trials was organized by age into subgroups of 18-55, 56-69 and 70-plus years, and those subgroups contained roughly 160, 29 and 62 TCR-sequenced participants, respectively. The paper's findings and limits, for the study overall: No day 14 peak-response samples were available, so repertoires were characterized only after the peak T cell response. After two AZD1222 doses, both the breadth and the depth of spike-specific TCRs were significantly higher than at day 0 and than in MenACWY recipients. Conclusions about previously exposed vaccinees were limited because only six or seven AZD1222 recipients were SARS-CoV-2 seropositive at baseline. Participants were mostly white British and included more females than males, and it was suggested by the authors that clonal diversity may have been underestimated. Nearly half of unique spike-specific TCRs reportedly recognized epitopes outside regions mutated in the B.1.351 and B.1.1.7 variants. In the small 56-69-year group, the increase in depth fell short of significance, most likely because of low power. CD4 TCRs associated with the vaccine covered the entire spike protein, and the dominant responses were in regions 160-218 and 743-854.

As to this clone: It lacks a known antigen. Base quality data are lacking; no much larger clone is found one base away.

The CDR3 regions of human TCRbeta chains were analyzed by immunosequencing. The source study handled its data this way. Repertoire TCRs were matched against a reference library of SARS-CoV-2-specific TCRs generated with the MIRA antigen-specificity platform. Breadth was defined as the fraction of unique TCRs that were SARS-CoV-2-associated. Depth was defined as the fraction of total T cells that were SARS-CoV-2-associated. Each spike-specific TCR was assigned to its reactive spike region and to a CD4 or CD8 class using the MIRA data. Log10-transformed breadth and depth values were compared by one-way ANOVA with Sidak's multiple comparisons tests. This immuneACCESS table, as held by TCRdb, lists in-frame sequences with V and J called but not all clones. Of the missing ones, under half trace to an unresolved V gene in checked studies; the others have no known cause. The DNA was the basis for D and trimming; V, J and clone size are from that table. The sample profile shows about 170,000 clones; around 88% of them were found once. The leading ten clones occupy approximately 0.97% of the sample.

The time point label here, explained by the study, means: about 28 days (+/-7) after the second vaccine dose. Because spike-specific TCR depth and breadth did not differ between the two schedules, AZD1222 recipients who got a second dose at roughly 4 weeks were pooled with those who got a second dose at roughly 12 weeks. The vaccinee samples were drawn from two UK trials, COV001 and COV002, one of which was a single-blind randomized controlled phase 2/3 trial testing AZD1222 (ChAdOx1 nCoV-19) in healthy adults. For TCRbeta chain sequencing, PBMC samples from trial participants were taken at day 0 and at day 28 after the second dose. The input for sequencing was peripheral blood, taken 28 days after the second AZD1222 dose. The clonotype was recovered from an adult who received the AZD1222 COVID-19 vaccine.

The CDR3 is CASSFLGIGAFNTGELFF. The bases read TGTGCCAGCAGTTTCCTAGGAATCGGGGCCTTTAACACCGGGGAGCTGTTTTTT. The chain uses TRBV27 and TRBJ2-2; the D gene could be either TRBD1 or TRBD2, each agreeing at 5 bases. The CDR3 runs 18 residues from the cysteine to the phenylalanine. The sequence is cut down to CDR3 DNA, 54 bases in frame from base 1. V is cut by 3 bases and J by 2 bases, and the space between the germline ends is 19 bases. From the germline V gene (reference sequence), CDR1 is MNHEY and CDR2 is SMNVEV.